The clone carrying this T cell receptor (beta chain) was seen a few times. Its specificity is unknown. Germline CDR1 reads DFQATT; CDR2 reads SNEGSKA (reference sequence). The V end lost 3 bases, the J end lost 4 bases, and 12 bases lay between the germline ends. CDR3 length: 13 residues. These data belong to a study of identical twins. Whole-study results and caveats: Low generation probability was overrepresented in out-of-frame alpha sequences shared by twins. Models underestimated how often monozygotic twins shared out-of-frame TCR alpha.

TCRdb ran MiXCR on the 5' RACE reads and lists one entry per CDR3 protein. There are about 920,000 distinct CDR3 sequences in the sample; roughly an eighth occur only once, and 1.5% to 2% lies in the top ten. This sample also belongs to another study, concerning yellow fever vaccine responses in identical twins.

This chain connects TRBV20-1 to TRBJ1-1, with no clear D. Specimen: PBMCs. The clonotype comes from a woman younger than 35 in good health. The CDR3 nucleotides read TGCAGTGCTAGCAATTCGTTGGGCACTGAAGCTTTCTTT. Encoded protein: CSASNSLGTEAFF.